This T cell receptor (beta chain) was sequenced for a study of blood T cells in healthy people across ages. Points from the study as a whole: Expanded clonotype shifts may have been confounded, as the donors had an unknown CMV status.

V lost 5 bases, J lost 10 bases, and 18 bases lay in between. Germline-derived CDR1 and CDR2 are MDHEN and SYDVKM. This CDR3 spans 14 amino acids. The use of a sample-barcoded 5' primer and a J-beta primer mix characterized a second PCR of roughly 6 to 11 cycles. Each CDR3 protein gets one entry after TCRdb re-called the 5' RACE reads with MiXCR. The sample shows fewer than 750,000 distinct CDR3 sequences, 45% to 55% of them seen only once. On this clonotype: What it binds is unknown.

The TCR comes from a man aged 80 or over in good health. The material sequenced was blood. This chain uses TRBV28 with TRBJ2-4, with D maybe TRBD2 (6 bases). The CDR3 coding sequence is TGTGCCAGCAGTCCCCGGACGATTGGAGGGATTCAGTACTTC. Its protein is CASSPRTIGGIQYF.